This T cell receptor (beta chain) was sequenced during a study of blood T cell repertoires in COVID-19. Study-wide context: Sources were T cells, B-cell-depleted T cells, or PBMCs; the material itself was cDNA or gDNA.

A single count supports this clone. Per the original methods: Nucleated cell counts were estimated from reference gene primer amplification. The repertoire was sequenced with immunoSEQ multiplex PCR; TCRdb's copy has only in-frame clones and lacks some. For V, J and clone size, that table is used; D and trimming come from the DNA. The data show about 75,000 clones, with 85% to 90% seen just once and 2.5% to 3% held by the top ten. The receptor was derived from a human donor in a cohort sampled during active COVID-19. The sample taken for sequencing was peripheral blood.

The CDR3 loop reads CSVENLAENTEAFF. CDR3 sequence (DNA): TGCAGCGTTGAAAACCTGGCAGAGAACACTGAAGCTTTCTTT. V is TRBV29-1 and J is TRBJ1-1; no definite D call. CDR1 SQVTM and CDR2 ANQGSEA come from the germline V gene. The ends were cut back, 2 bases at V and 1 base at J, with 11 bases in the middle. The CDR3 is 14 amino acids.